A single T cell receptor beta chain is shown here with its context. A much larger clone differs from this one at a single base, so this may be a read error. This entry is derived from a study of tumor and adjacent non-tumor tissue in lung cancer. This CDR3 is built from 15 residues. Deletions cut 6 bases from V and 0 bases from J, with 16 bases between. The germline gives CDR1 SQVTM, CDR2 ANQGSEA. TCRbeta libraries were built with three rounds of nested PCR, modified from ARM-PCR. TCRdb used MiXCR to reprocess the multiplex PCR reads, holding one entry per CDR3 protein. The sample holds some 100,000 distinct CDR3 sequences; approximately 60% are singletons and the top ten take roughly 20%. This sample's RNA came from whole unsorted tissue. More than 3 cm separated this lung sample from the edge of the tumor.

This chain links TRBV29-1 with TRBJ2-3; no clear D gene. Sequenced: distant non-tumor lung tissue. This receptor was taken from a man younger than 40 with non-small cell lung cancer. CDR3 region: CSVDLSVTSTDTQYF. In DNA, the CDR3 is TGCAGCGTGGACCTGAGCGTGACGAGCACAGATACGCAGTATTTT.